This T cell receptor beta chain was sequenced during a study of shared clonotypes between healthy human individuals. Profiling relied on immunoSEQ multiplex PCR, and the TCRdb table lists in-frame clones only, not all of them. The sample contains fewer than 850,000 clones, 90% of which appear only once. The germline gives CDR1 SGHVS, CDR2 FNYEAQ. The CDR3 runs 13 residues. Between the trimmed V and J ends, which lost 5 bases and 6 bases, there was a span of 14 bases. This chain uses TRBV7-6 with TRBJ2-7, with D hard to call. The source of this sequence is a man aged 18 to 30 in good health. Some clones in this sample may be carry-over from other donors' samples. The sequenced material came from memory CD8+ T cells from PBMCs. The subset here: CD45RO+ cells pooled with CCR7-negative TemRA cells. The CDR3 loop reads CASSPNSGREQYF. Here the CDR3 DNA reads TGTGCCAGCAGCCCGAATTCCGGGCGCGAGCAGTACTTC.